This TCR beta chain was profiled in a study of T cell changes during pregnancy in multiple sclerosis (dated by TCRdb to about 2019). As for the study more broadly: Changes in the T cell repertoire over the course of pregnancy were examined in this study in women with multiple sclerosis.

Concerning this clone itself: This clone's antigen is unknown. No quality values exist for individual bases; no much larger clone is one base distant.

Including the terminal cysteine and phenylalanine, the CDR3 comprises 15 residues. The DNA shown is the 45-base CDR3, in frame from base 1. Reading the germline V gene (reference sequence) gives CDR1 LNHDA and CDR2 SQIVND. Trimming costs V 7 bases and J 1 base, and their ends lie 16 bases apart. Receptors were amplified or captured by the immunoSEQ multiplex PCR assay. TCRdb retrieved this table from immuneACCESS and kept in-frame rearrangements only. Not all clones are present; in checked studies, unresolved V genes account for under half, and no reason is known for the remainder. The sample records around 130,000 clones, 93% of which are singletons. Less than 7.5% of the sample is in the top ten clones.

The sequence was obtained from a female donor with multiple sclerosis, enrolled in a pregnancy study. The specimen was peripheral blood, collected before pregnancy. This chain is built from TRBV19 and TRBJ1-1; TRBD1 is a possible D gene, resting on 5 matching bases. The sequenced DNA: TGTGCCAGTACTGGCTTGTTGGGGCCGAACACTGAAGCTTTCTTT. Its protein product is CASTGLLGPNTEAFF.